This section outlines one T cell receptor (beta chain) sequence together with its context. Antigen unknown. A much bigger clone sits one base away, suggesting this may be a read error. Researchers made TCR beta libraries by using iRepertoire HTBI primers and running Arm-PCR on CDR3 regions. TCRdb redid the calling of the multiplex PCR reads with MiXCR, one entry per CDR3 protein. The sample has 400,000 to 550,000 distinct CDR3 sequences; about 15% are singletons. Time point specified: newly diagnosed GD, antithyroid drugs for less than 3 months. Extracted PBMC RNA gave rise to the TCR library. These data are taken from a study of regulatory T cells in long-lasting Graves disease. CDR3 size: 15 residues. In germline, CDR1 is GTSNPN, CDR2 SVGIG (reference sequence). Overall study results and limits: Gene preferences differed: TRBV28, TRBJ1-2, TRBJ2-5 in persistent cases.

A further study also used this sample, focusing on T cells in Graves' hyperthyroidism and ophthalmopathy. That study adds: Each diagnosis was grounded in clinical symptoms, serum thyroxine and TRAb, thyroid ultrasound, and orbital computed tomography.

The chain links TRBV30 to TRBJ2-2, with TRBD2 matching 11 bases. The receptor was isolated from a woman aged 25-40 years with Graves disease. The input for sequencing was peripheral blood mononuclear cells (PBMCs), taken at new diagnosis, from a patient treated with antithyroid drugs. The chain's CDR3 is CAWSNPGLAAGEQFF. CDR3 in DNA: TGTGCCTGGAGTAATCCGGGACTAGCGGCCGGGGAGCAGTTTTTT.